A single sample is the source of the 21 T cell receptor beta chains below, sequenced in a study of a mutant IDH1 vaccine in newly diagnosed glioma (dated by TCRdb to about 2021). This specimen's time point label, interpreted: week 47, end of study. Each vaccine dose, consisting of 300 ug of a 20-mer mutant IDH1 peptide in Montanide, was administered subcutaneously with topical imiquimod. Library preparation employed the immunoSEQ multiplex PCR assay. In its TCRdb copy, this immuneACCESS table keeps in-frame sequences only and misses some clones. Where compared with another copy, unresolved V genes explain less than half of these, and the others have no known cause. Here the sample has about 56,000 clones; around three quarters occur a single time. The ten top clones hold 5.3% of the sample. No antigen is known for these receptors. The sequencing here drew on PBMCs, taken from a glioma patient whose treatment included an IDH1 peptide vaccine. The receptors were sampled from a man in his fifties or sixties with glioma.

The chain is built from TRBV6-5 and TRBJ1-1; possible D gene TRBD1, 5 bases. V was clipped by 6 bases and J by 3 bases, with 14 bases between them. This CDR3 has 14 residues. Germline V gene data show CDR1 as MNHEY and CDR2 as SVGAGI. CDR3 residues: CASRSTGMDTEAFF. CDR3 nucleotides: TGTGCCAGCAGATCTACAGGTATGGACACTGAAGCTTTCTTT.

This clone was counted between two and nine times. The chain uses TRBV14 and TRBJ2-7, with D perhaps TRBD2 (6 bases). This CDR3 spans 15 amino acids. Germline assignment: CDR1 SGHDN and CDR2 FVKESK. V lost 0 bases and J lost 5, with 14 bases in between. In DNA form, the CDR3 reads TGTGCCAGCAGCCAAGATTGGGGGGTTCTCAACGAGCAGTACTTC. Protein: CASSQDWGVLNEQYF.

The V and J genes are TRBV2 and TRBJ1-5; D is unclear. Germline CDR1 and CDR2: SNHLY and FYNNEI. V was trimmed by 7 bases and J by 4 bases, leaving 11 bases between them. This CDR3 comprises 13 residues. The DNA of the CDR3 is TGTGCCAGCAAACCGGACGGGAATCAGCCCCAGCATTTT. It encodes CASKPDGNQPQHF.

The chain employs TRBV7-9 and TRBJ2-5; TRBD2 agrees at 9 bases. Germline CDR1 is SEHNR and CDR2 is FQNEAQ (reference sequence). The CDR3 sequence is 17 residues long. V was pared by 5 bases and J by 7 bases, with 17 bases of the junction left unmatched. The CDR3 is CASSPASGESIYVTQYF. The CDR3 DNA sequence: TGTGCCAGCAGCCCTGCTAGCGGGGAGAGCATATATGTGACCCAGTACTTC.

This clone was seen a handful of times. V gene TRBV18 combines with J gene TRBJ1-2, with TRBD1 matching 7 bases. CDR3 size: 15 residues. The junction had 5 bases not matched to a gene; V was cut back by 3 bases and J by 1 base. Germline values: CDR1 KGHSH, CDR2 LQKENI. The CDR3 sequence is CASSPGTDLNYGYTF. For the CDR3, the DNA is TGTGCCAGCTCACCCGGGACAGATCTTAACTATGGCTACACCTTC.

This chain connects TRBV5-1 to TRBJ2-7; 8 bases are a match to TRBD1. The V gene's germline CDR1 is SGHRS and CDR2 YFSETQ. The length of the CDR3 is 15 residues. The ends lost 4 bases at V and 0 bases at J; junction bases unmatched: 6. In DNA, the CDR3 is TGCGCCAGCAGCCCCGACAGGGGTAACTCCTACGAGCAGTACTTC. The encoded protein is CASSPDRGNSYEQYF.

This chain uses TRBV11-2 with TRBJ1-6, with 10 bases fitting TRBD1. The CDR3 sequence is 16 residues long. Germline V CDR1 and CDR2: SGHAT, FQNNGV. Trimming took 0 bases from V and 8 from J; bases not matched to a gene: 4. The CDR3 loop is CASSLDGTGVHSPLHF. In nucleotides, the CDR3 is TGTGCCAGCAGCTTAGATGGGACAGGGGTCCATTCACCCCTCCACTTT.

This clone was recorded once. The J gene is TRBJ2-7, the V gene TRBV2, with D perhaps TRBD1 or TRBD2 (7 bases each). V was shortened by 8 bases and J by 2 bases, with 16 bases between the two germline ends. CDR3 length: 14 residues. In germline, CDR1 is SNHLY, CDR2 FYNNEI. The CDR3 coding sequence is TGTGCCAGCGAGCGGGACAGAATTACCTACGAGCAGTACTTC. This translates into CASERDRITYEQYF.

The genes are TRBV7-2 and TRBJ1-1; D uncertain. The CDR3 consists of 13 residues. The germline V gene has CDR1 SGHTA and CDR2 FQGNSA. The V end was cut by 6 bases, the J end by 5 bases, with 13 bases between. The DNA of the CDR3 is TGTGCCAGCAGTCAAGGCCTCGTGACTGAAGCTTTCTTT. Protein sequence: CASSQGLVTEAFF. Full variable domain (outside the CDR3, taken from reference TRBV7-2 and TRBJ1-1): GAGVSQSPSNKVTEKGKDVELRCDPISGHTALYWYRQSLGQGLEFLIYFQGNSAPDKSGLPSDRFSAERTGGSVSTLTIQRTQQEDSAVYLCASSQGLVTEAFFGQGTRLTVV.

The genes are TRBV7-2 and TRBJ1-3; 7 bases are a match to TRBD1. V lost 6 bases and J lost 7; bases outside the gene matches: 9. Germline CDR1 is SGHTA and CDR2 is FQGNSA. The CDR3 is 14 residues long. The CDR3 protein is CASSQNRGMNTIYF. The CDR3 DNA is TGTGCCAGCAGTCAAAACAGGGGTATGAACACCATATATTTT.

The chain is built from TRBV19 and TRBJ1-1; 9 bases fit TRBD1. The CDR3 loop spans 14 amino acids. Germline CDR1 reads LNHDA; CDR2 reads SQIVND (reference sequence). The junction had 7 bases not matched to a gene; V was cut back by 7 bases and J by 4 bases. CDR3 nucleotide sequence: TGTGCCAGTATTCCAGACAGGGGGAGCACTGAAGCTTTCTTT. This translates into CASIPDRGSTEAFF.

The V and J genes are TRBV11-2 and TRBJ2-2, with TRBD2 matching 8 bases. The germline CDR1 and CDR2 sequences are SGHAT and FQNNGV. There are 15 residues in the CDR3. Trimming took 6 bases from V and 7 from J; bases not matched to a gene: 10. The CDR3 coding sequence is TGTGCCAGCAGTCTCAGCGGGGGCCGGGGCGGGGAGCTGTTTTTT. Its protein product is CASSLSGGRGGELFF.

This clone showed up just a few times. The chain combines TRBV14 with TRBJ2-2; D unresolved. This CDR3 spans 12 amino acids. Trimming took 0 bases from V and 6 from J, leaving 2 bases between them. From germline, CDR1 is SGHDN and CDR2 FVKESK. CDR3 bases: TGTGCCAGCAGCCAAGATGCCGGGGAGCTGTTTTTT. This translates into CASSQDAGELFF.

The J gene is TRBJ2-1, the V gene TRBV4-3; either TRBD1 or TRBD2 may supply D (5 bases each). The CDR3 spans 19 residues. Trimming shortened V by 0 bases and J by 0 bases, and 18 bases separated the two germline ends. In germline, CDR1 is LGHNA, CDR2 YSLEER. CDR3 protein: CASSQDPGALGSSYNEQFF. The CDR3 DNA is TGCGCCAGCAGCCAAGACCCCGGGGCCTTAGGCAGCTCCTACAATGAGCAGTTCTTC.

The CDR3 DNA reads as TGTGCCATCAGTGAACAGGGGGCCGCTGGGGCCAACGTCCTGACTTTC. Its translation is CAISEQGAAGANVLTF. V usage is TRBV10-3 and J usage is TRBJ2-6, with 9 bases aligning to TRBD1. The CDR3 has 16 amino acids. CDR1 is ENHRY, CDR2 SYGVKD, per germline. J lost 2 bases, V lost 3 bases, and 2 bases had no gene match.

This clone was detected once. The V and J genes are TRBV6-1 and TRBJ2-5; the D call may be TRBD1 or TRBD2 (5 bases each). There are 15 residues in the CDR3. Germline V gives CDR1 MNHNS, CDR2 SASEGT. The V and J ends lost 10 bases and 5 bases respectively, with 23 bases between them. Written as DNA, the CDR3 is TGTGCCACCGACCCTGGAGAGGGGTTTGGGGAGACCCAGTACTTC. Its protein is CATDPGEGFGETQYF.

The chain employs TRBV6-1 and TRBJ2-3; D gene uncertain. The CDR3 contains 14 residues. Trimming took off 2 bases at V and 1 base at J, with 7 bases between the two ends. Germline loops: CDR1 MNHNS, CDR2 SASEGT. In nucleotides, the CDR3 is TGTGCCAGCAGTGAAACGATCGGCACAGATACGCAGTATTTT. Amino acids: CASSETIGTDTQYF.

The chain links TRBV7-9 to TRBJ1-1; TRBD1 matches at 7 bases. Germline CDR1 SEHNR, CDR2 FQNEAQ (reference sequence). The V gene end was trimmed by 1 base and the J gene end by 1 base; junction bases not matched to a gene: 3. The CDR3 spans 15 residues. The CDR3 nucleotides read TGTGCCAGCAGCTTAGAGCGGACAGGGAACACTGAAGCTTTCTTT. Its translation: CASSLERTGNTEAFF.

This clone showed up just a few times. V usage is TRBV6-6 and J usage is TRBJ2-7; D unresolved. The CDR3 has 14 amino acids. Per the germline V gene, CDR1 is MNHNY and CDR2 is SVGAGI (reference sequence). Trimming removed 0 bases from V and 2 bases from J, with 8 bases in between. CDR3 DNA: TGTGCCAGCAGTTACTCGGCCAAAACCTACGAGCAGTACTTC. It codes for CASSYSAKTYEQYF.

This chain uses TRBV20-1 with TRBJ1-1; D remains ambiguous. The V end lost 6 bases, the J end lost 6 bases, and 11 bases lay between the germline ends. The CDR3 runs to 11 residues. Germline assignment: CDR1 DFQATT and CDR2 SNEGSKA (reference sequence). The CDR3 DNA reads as TGCAGTGCCCTCATCATCCCTGAAGCTTTCTTT. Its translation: CSALIIPEAFF.

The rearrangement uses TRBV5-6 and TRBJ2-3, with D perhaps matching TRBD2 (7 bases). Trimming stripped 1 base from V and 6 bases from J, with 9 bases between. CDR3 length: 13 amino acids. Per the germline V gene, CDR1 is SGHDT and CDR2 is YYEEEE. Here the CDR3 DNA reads TGTGCCAGCAGCTTGAGGGGGGGTGATACGCAGTATTTT. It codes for CASSLRGGDTQYF. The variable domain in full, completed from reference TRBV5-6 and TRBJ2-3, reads DAGVTQSPTHLIKTRGQQVTLRCSPKSGHDTVSWYQQALGQGPQFIFQYYEEEERQRGNFPDRFSGHQFPNYSSELNVNALLLGDSALYLCASSLRGGDTQYFGPGTRLTVL.